Below are 10 T cell receptor beta chains sequenced from a single sample in a study of shared clonotypes between healthy human individuals. Some clones are missing from TCRdb's copy, which holds only in-frame ones; the method was immunoSEQ multiplex PCR. The table records 1.5 million to 1.9 million clones, approximately 98% of them present only once. The sequencing sample was made of naive CD4+ T cells sorted from blood. Described subset: CD45RA+ positively selected. These receptors were taken from a man younger than 40 in good health.

V usage is TRBV7-2 and J usage is TRBJ2-7; TRBD2 matches 7 bases. CDR3 size: 13 residues. Losses at the gene ends were 0 bases for V and 6 bases for J; bases not matched to a gene: 2. Germline assignment: CDR1 SGHTA and CDR2 FQGNSA. In DNA form, the CDR3 reads TGTGCCAGCAGCTTAGCGCGGGGGAGCGAGCAGTACTTC. Protein product: CASSLARGSEQYF.

The chain joins TRBV28 to TRBJ1-4, with D possibly being TRBD1 (6 bases). The germline V gene encodes CDR1 MDHEN and CDR2 SYDVKM. Trimming cost V 8 bases and J 12 bases, with 22 bases left between them. The CDR3 totals 14 residues. The CDR3 nucleotides read TGTGCCAGCCTTGGGGGGGCGAGTTTGTTCGAACTGTTTTTT. Its protein product is CASLGGASLFELFF.

The rearrangement joins TRBV5-1 to TRBJ2-5, with a possible D match to TRBD2 (5 bases). Germline CDR1 reads SGHRS; CDR2 reads YFSETQ. This CDR3 has 18 amino acids. V was cut by 6 bases and J by 2 bases, with 26 bases left in between. The CDR3 reads CASTGIGSRIQRQETQYF. The DNA for the CDR3 is TGCGCCAGCACCGGAATAGGGAGCAGGATTCAGCGACAAGAGACCCAGTACTTC.

J is TRBJ2-5 and V is TRBV11-2; TRBD2 matches at 10 bases. With 3 bases clipped from V and 5 bases from J, the junction kept 9 bases outside the gene matches. The CDR3 runs 16 residues. Germline V gene sequence: CDR1 SGHAT, CDR2 FQNNGV. The DNA of the CDR3 is TGTGCCAGCAGCTTGAGTAGAGCGGGAGGGCCGGAGACCCAGTACTTC. Protein product: CASSLSRAGGPETQYF.

The chain employs TRBV5-1 and TRBJ2-1, with D unresolved. This CDR3 contains 15 residues. Germline V gives CDR1 SGHRS, CDR2 YFSETQ. V gave up 1 base and J gave up 1 base, with 9 bases separating them. DNA for the CDR3: TGCGCCAGCAGCTTGCAACAGCTATCCTACAATGAGCAGTTCTTC. Protein sequence: CASSLQQLSYNEQFF.

Concerning this clone: Other nucleotide sequences in the sample specify the same CDR3. The chain employs TRBV6-5 and TRBJ1-1; D gene unclear. Germline CDR1 is MNHEY and CDR2 is SVGAGI. The length of the CDR3 is 13 residues. With 2 bases removed from V and 5 bases from J, the gap between germline ends came to 9 bases. The CDR3 DNA reads as TGTGCCAGCAGTTACGGGCGAGGAACTGAAGCTTTCTTT. This codes for CASSYGRGTEAFF.

Comment on this clone: This same CDR3 is encoded by further DNA sequences in the sample. The rearrangement joins TRBV5-4 to TRBJ2-7; D gene unclear. Germline V gives CDR1 SGHNT, CDR2 YYREEE (reference sequence). Trimming stripped 1 base from V and 4 bases from J, with 6 bases between. This CDR3 comprises 12 residues. CDR3 residues: CASSLMGYEQYF. Written as DNA, the CDR3 is TGTGCCAGCAGCTTGATGGGGTACGAGCAGTACTTC. Supplemented by reference TRBV5-4 and TRBJ2-7, the full variable domain reads ETGVTQSPTHLIKTRGQQVTLRCSSQSGHNTVSWYQQALGQGPQFIFQYYREEENGRGNFPPRFSGLQFPNYSSELNVNALELDDSALYLCASSLMGYEQYFGPGTRLTVT.

The CDR3 bases are TGTGCCAGCAGACTCCCCGCAAACTATGGCTACACCTTC. This translates into CASRLPANYGYTF. The chain uses TRBV28 and TRBJ1-2; D is unclear. CDR3 length: 13 residues. V gave up 6 bases and J gave up 2 bases, with 10 bases separating them. The germline V gene encodes CDR1 MDHEN and CDR2 SYDVKM.

As concerns this clone: Other DNA sequences of this sample code for an identical CDR3. The chain employs TRBV29-1 and TRBJ2-5; D is perhaps TRBD2 (6 bases). The CDR3 length is 10 residues. V lost 7 bases and J lost 5, with 8 bases in between. The germline gives CDR1 SQVTM, CDR2 ANQGSEA. CDR3 amino acids: CSAGGETQYF. The CDR3 nucleotides read TGCAGCGCTGGGGGGGAGACCCAGTACTTC.

The chain uses TRBV19 and TRBJ1-2; D might be TRBD1 (5 bases). The CDR3 is 14 residues long. The germline V gene encodes CDR1 LNHDA and CDR2 SQIVND (reference sequence). V was clipped by 7 bases and J by 4 bases, with 16 bases between them. In nucleotides, the CDR3 is TGTGCCAGTATTCTCTCCGGGACTCTCTATGGCTACACCTTC. It yields the protein CASILSGTLYGYTF.